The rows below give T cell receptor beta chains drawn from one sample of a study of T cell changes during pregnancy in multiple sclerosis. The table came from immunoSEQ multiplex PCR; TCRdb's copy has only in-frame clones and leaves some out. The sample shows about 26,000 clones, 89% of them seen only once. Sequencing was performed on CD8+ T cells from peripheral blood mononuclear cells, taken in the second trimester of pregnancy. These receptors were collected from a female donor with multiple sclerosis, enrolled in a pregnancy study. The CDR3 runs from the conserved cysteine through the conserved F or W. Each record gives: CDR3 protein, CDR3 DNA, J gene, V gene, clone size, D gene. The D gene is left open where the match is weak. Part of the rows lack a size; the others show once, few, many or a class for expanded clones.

CDR3: CASSSTGLAEGEQFF
DNA: TGTGCCAGCAGTTCGACGGGACTAGCGGAGGGTGAGCAGTTCTTC
J: TRBJ2-1
V: TRBV5-4
size: -
D: TRBD2

CDR3: CASSTGLAGYNEQFF
DNA: TGTGCCAGTAGTACCGGACTAGCGGGATACAATGAGCAGTTCTTC
J: TRBJ2-1
V: TRBV19
size: -
D: TRBD2

CDR3: CASSLGQFYEQYF
DNA: TGTGCCAGCAGTTTGGGACAGTTCTACGAGCAGTACTTC
J: TRBJ2-7
V: TRBV28
size: few
D: TRBD1

CDR3: CASSLVRTEGQYF
DNA: TGTGCCAGCAGCTTAGTTCGGACAGAAGGGCAGTATTTT
J: TRBJ2-3
V: TRBV7-8
size: once
D: -

CDR3: CASSYRGQKYEQYF
DNA: TGTGCCAGCAGTTACAGGGGGCAGAAGTACGAGCAGTACTTC
J: TRBJ2-7
V: TRBV27
size: -
D: TRBD1

CDR3: CSVQGNEQFF
DNA: TGCAGCGTACAGGGAAATGAGCAGTTCTTC
J: TRBJ2-1
V: TRBV29-1
size: -
D: -

CDR3: CSVVGGRAYEQYF
DNA: TGCAGCGTTGTTGGGGGGAGGGCTTACGAGCAGTACTTC
J: TRBJ2-7
V: TRBV29-1
size: once
D: TRBD2

CDR3: CASSVEAGVGNEQFF
DNA: TGTGCCAGCAGCGTAGAGGCAGGGGTGGGCAATGAGCAGTTCTTC
J: TRBJ2-1
V: TRBV9
size: -
D: -

CDR3: CASSQGTSGRSSYNEQFF
DNA: TGCGCCAGCAGCCAAGGGACTAGCGGGAGGAGCTCCTACAATGAGCAGTTCTTC
J: TRBJ2-1
V: TRBV4-1
size: -
D: TRBD2

CDR3: CASSQRGGYGYTF
DNA: TGTGCCAGCAGCCAACGAGGGGGCTATGGCTACACCTTC
J: TRBJ1-2
V: TRBV6-5
size: -
D: -

CDR3: CASSASGATDTQYF
DNA: TGTGCCAGCAGCGCTAGCGGGGCCACAGATACGCAGTATTTT
J: TRBJ2-3
V: TRBV9
size: -
D: TRBD2